The present T cell receptor beta chain was sequenced within a study of blood T cell repertoires in COVID-19. At the level of the study: Researchers got acute and convalescent COVID-19 samples from the United States, Italy and Spain.

CDR1 and CDR2 (germline): MNHEY, SMNVEV (reference sequence). The CDR3 is 16 residues long. Trimming took 2 bases from V and 9 from J; bases not matched to a gene: 15. Profiling relied on immunoSEQ multiplex PCR, and the TCRdb table lists in-frame clones only, not all of them. The data contain around 290,000 clones, about nine tenths of them seen just once; the ten biggest clones take up 1.1%. Those who participated ranged in age from about 18 to 89 years and resided in about two dozen US areas. Membership in each cohort depended on participant-reported clinical history. Among Cohort 3 donors, those recovered had two negative PCRs, clearance, or symptom resolution. This clone was found a few times.

The chain is built from TRBV27 and TRBJ2-7; 8 nucleotides line up with TRBD2. The clonotype comes from a woman in her twenties or thirties who had recovered from COVID-19. The sequencing input was PBMCs or T cells enriched from blood (not recorded which). As DNA, the CDR3 is TGTGCCAGCAGTTTAAGGGCTAGCGGGCAAAATGTAGGGCAGTACTTC. Residues: CASSLRASGQNVGQYF.